This TCR beta chain was recovered during a study of blood T cell repertoires in COVID-19. Study details: Sites across the United States, Italy and Spain contributed samples from acute and convalescent COVID-19. In each case, the material was cDNA or gDNA derived from T cells, B-cell-depleted T cells, or PBMCs.

V was cut by 0 bases and J by 0 bases, with 7 bases left in between. The germline V gene has CDR1 SGDLS and CDR2 YYNGEE. The CDR3 is 16 residues long. In the study's own analysis: Amplification of reference gene primers provided the estimated nucleated cell counts. The assay was immunoSEQ multiplex PCR, and TCRdb's table has in-frame clones only and misses some. The V and J calls and the clone size are those of that table, but D and trimming were determined from the DNA. The sample records roughly 64,000 clones, about 70% being singletons. The sample comprised peripheral blood. The chain joins TRBV9 to TRBJ1-6; D not resolved. This receptor was identified in a human donor in a cohort sampled during active COVID-19. CDR3 amino acids: CASSVAEGSYNSPLHF. In DNA form, the CDR3 reads TGTGCCAGCAGCGTAGCCGAGGGCTCCTATAATTCACCCCTCCACTTT. The whole variable domain, filled in from reference TRBV9 and TRBJ1-6, reads DSGVTQTPKHLITATGQRVTLRCSPRSGDLSVYWYQQSLDQGLQFLIQYYNGEERAKGNILERFSAQQFPDLHSELNLSSLELGDSALYFCASSVAEGSYNSPLHFGNGTRLTVT.